These T cell receptor beta chains were read from a single sample in a study of cytomegalovirus exposure and HLA in healthy donors. Clones were read by immunoSEQ multiplex PCR, and TCRdb kept only the in-frame ones, dropping some. The sample lists 37,000 or so clones; roughly four fifths were seen once. The sample comprised PBMCs. The receptor set was obtained from a woman between 40 and 55 years old in good health and CMV-seronegative. Each CDR3 is given with its conserved first and last residue. A D gene is named only where the DNA matches it firmly. Size tells how often a clone was seen (once, few, many) or the class of an expanded clone, and some rows leave it out.

clone_size: .; j_call: TRBJ2-1; v_call: TRBV6-4; d_call: TRBD2; cdr3_aa: CASSESGGTYNEQFF; cdr3_nt: TGTGCCAGCAGTGAATCGGGGGGGACCTACAATGAGCAGTTCTTC
clone_size: .; j_call: TRBJ2-5; v_call: TRBV5-4; d_call: .; cdr3_aa: CASRLTTDQETQYF; cdr3_nt: TGTGCCAGCAGACTTACAACAGACCAAGAGACCCAGTACTTC
clone_size: .; j_call: TRBJ1-2; v_call: TRBV9; d_call: .; cdr3_aa: CASSVEAGGGYTF; cdr3_nt: TGTGCCAGCAGCGTAGAGGCGGGCGGAGGCTACACCTTC
clone_size: .; j_call: TRBJ1-1; v_call: TRBV7-6; d_call: TRBD1; cdr3_aa: CASSLDPGQGEAFF; cdr3_nt: TGTGCCAGCAGCTTAGACCCGGGACAGGGGGAAGCTTTCTTT
clone_size: .; j_call: TRBJ2-1; v_call: TRBV7-9; d_call: TRBD2; cdr3_aa: CASSWVGGGQFF; cdr3_nt: TGTGCCAGCAGCTGGGTCGGGGGGGGACAGTTCTTC
clone_size: .; j_call: TRBJ1-2; v_call: TRBV2; d_call: TRBD1; cdr3_aa: CASSPRTGGVYGYTF; cdr3_nt: TGTGCCAGCAGTCCCCGGACAGGGGGCGTCTATGGCTACACCTTC
clone_size: .; j_call: TRBJ1-1; v_call: TRBV6-1; d_call: .; cdr3_aa: CALGQNTEAFF; cdr3_nt: TGTGCCCTTGGACAGAACACTGAAGCTTTCTTT
clone_size: .; j_call: TRBJ2-1; v_call: TRBV7-2; d_call: TRBD2; cdr3_aa: CASSSGTSVDEQFF; cdr3_nt: TGTGCCAGCAGCTCCGGGACTAGCGTCGATGAGCAGTTCTTC
clone_size: .; j_call: TRBJ2-7; v_call: TRBV2; d_call: TRBD2; cdr3_aa: CASFEGTSGGYEQYF; cdr3_nt: TGTGCCAGCTTCGAAGGGACTAGCGGGGGCTACGAGCAGTACTTC
clone_size: .; j_call: TRBJ2-5; v_call: TRBV18; d_call: .; cdr3_aa: CASSPEWGEQETQYF; cdr3_nt: TGTGCCAGCTCACCTGAATGGGGGGAGCAAGAGACCCAGTACTTC
clone_size: .; j_call: TRBJ1-4; v_call: TRBV7-9; d_call: .; cdr3_aa: CASSLTSEKLFF; cdr3_nt: TGTGCCAGCAGCTTAACTTCCGAAAAACTGTTTTTT
clone_size: once; j_call: TRBJ2-4; v_call: TRBV10-2; d_call: .; cdr3_aa: CASTEQQSKNIQYF; cdr3_nt: TGCGCCAGCACCGAACAACAGAGCAAAAACATTCAGTACTTC
clone_size: .; j_call: TRBJ2-2; v_call: TRBV4-1; d_call: .; cdr3_aa: CASSLYTQGNTGELFF; cdr3_nt: TGCGCCAGCAGCCTGTACACACAGGGAAACACCGGGGAGCTGTTTTTT
clone_size: .; j_call: TRBJ1-4; v_call: TRBV28; d_call: TRBD1; cdr3_aa: CASSFQGAYEKLFF; cdr3_nt: TGTGCCAGCAGTTTTCAGGGGGCTTATGAAAAACTGTTTTTT
clone_size: once; j_call: TRBJ2-3; v_call: TRBV7-9; d_call: .; cdr3_aa: CASSFLADTQYF; cdr3_nt: TGTGCCAGCAGCTTCCTTGCAGATACGCAGTATTTT
clone_size: .; j_call: TRBJ2-7; v_call: TRBV7-9; d_call: .; cdr3_aa: CSSSLTGYEQYF; cdr3_nt: TGTTCCAGCAGCTTGACCGGGTACGAGCAGTACTTC
clone_size: .; j_call: TRBJ1-4; v_call: TRBV6-6; d_call: .; cdr3_aa: CASSYSMQGGEKLFF; cdr3_nt: TGTGCCAGCAGTTACTCGATGCAGGGTGGGGAAAAACTGTTTTTT
clone_size: few; j_call: TRBJ1-6; v_call: TRBV28; d_call: .; cdr3_aa: CASTDRSSYNSPLHF; cdr3_nt: TGTGCCAGCACTGACAGGTCCTCCTATAATTCACCCCTCCACTTT
clone_size: once; j_call: TRBJ1-6; v_call: TRBV11-1; d_call: .; cdr3_aa: CASSFRGINSPLHF; cdr3_nt: TGTGCCAGCAGCTTTCGGGGGATAAATTCACCCCTCCACTTT
clone_size: .; j_call: TRBJ2-1; v_call: TRBV7-2; d_call: TRBD1; cdr3_aa: CASSLGTGGLNEQFF; cdr3_nt: TGTGCCAGCAGCTTAGGGACAGGGGGCTTGAATGAGCAGTTCTTC
clone_size: .; j_call: TRBJ2-5; v_call: TRBV11-2; d_call: .; cdr3_aa: CASSLDRGTWETQYF; cdr3_nt: TGTGCCAGCAGCTTAGATCGGGGGACTTGGGAGACCCAGTACTTC
clone_size: .; j_call: TRBJ2-2; v_call: TRBV4-1; d_call: TRBD1; cdr3_aa: CASSQLDRGRTGELFF; cdr3_nt: TGCGCCAGCAGCCAACTGGACAGGGGGCGTACCGGGGAGCTGTTTTTT
clone_size: .; j_call: TRBJ1-5; v_call: TRBV19; d_call: .; cdr3_aa: CASSIGWGDRNQPQHF; cdr3_nt: TGTGCCAGTAGTATCGGTTGGGGCGATCGCAATCAGCCCCAGCATTTT
clone_size: .; j_call: TRBJ1-1; v_call: TRBV6-1; d_call: .; cdr3_aa: CASTRQVGNTEAFF; cdr3_nt: TGTGCCAGCACTCGACAGGTCGGAAACACTGAAGCTTTCTTT
clone_size: .; j_call: TRBJ2-2; v_call: TRBV4-1; d_call: .; cdr3_aa: CASSQSLSGNTGELFF; cdr3_nt: TGCGCCAGCAGCCAAAGCCTCTCAGGGAACACCGGGGAGCTGTTTTTT
clone_size: .; j_call: TRBJ1-2; v_call: TRBV10-3; d_call: TRBD1; cdr3_aa: CASRQGDDHGYTF; cdr3_nt: TGTGCCTCACGACAGGGGGACGATCATGGCTACACCTTC
clone_size: .; j_call: TRBJ1-4; v_call: TRBV6-1; d_call: .; cdr3_aa: CASSEATGVAEKLFF; cdr3_nt: TGTGCCAGCAGTGAAGCTACGGGGGTTGCAGAAAAACTGTTTTTT
clone_size: .; j_call: TRBJ2-5; v_call: TRBV29-1; d_call: TRBD2; cdr3_aa: CSGKRGLGYETQYF; cdr3_nt: TGCAGCGGAAAAAGGGGACTAGGCTATGAGACCCAGTACTTC
clone_size: .; j_call: TRBJ2-1; v_call: TRBV29-1; d_call: TRBD1; cdr3_aa: CSVEGTGGYNEQFF; cdr3_nt: TGCAGCGTTGAAGGGACAGGGGGGTACAATGAGCAGTTCTTC
clone_size: .; j_call: TRBJ2-1; v_call: TRBV25-1; d_call: .; cdr3_aa: CASREGGNSNEQFF; cdr3_nt: TGTGCCAGCAGGGAGGGGGGGAATTCCAATGAGCAGTTCTTC
clone_size: .; j_call: TRBJ2-1; v_call: TRBV4-2; d_call: TRBD2; cdr3_aa: CASSPGLAGGNEQFF; cdr3_nt: TGTGCCAGCAGCCCGGGACTAGCGGGGGGAAATGAGCAGTTCTTC
clone_size: .; j_call: TRBJ1-1; v_call: TRBV9; d_call: .; cdr3_aa: CASSVAGEGTEAFF; cdr3_nt: TGTGCCAGCAGCGTAGCGGGGGAGGGAACTGAAGCTTTCTTT
clone_size: .; j_call: TRBJ1-2; v_call: TRBV9; d_call: .; cdr3_aa: CASSRREDGYTF; cdr3_nt: TGTGCCAGCAGCAGAAGGGAGGATGGCTACACCTTC
clone_size: .; j_call: TRBJ1-2; v_call: TRBV18; d_call: TRBD1; cdr3_aa: CASSPETGGGYTF; cdr3_nt: TGTGCCAGCTCACCAGAGACAGGGGGTGGCTACACCTTC
clone_size: .; j_call: TRBJ2-3; v_call: TRBV4-2; d_call: TRBD2; cdr3_aa: CASSPAGVYTDTQYF; cdr3_nt: TGTGCCAGCAGCCCAGCGGGGGTCTACACAGATACGCAGTATTTT
clone_size: .; j_call: TRBJ2-1; v_call: TRBV6-6; d_call: .; cdr3_aa: CASSDSRGQQFF; cdr3_nt: TGTGCCAGCAGTGACTCGCGGGGACAGCAGTTCTTC
clone_size: .; j_call: TRBJ2-3; v_call: TRBV7-3; d_call: .; cdr3_aa: CASSPTNGFTDTQYF; cdr3_nt: TGTGCCAGCAGCCCAACCAACGGTTTCACAGATACGCAGTATTTT
clone_size: .; j_call: TRBJ1-3; v_call: TRBV2; d_call: .; cdr3_aa: CASRQDFSGNTIYF; cdr3_nt: TGTGCCAGCAGACAGGATTTCTCTGGAAACACCATATATTTT
clone_size: .; j_call: TRBJ2-3; v_call: TRBV7-6; d_call: TRBD2; cdr3_aa: CATRASGTPDTQYF; cdr3_nt: TGTGCCACTCGGGCTAGCGGCACGCCAGATACGCAGTATTTT
clone_size: .; j_call: TRBJ2-5; v_call: TRBV7-9; d_call: TRBD2; cdr3_aa: CASSTGLPGWETQYF; cdr3_nt: TGTGCCAGCAGCACGGGACTACCCGGGTGGGAGACCCAGTACTTC
clone_size: once; j_call: TRBJ1-6; v_call: TRBV19; d_call: .; cdr3_aa: CASNPGTYNSPLHF; cdr3_nt: TGTGCCAGTAACCCAGGGACCTATAATTCACCCCTCCACTTT
clone_size: .; j_call: TRBJ2-3; v_call: TRBV18; d_call: TRBD2; cdr3_aa: CASSPRTSGNLDTQYF; cdr3_nt: TGTGCCAGCTCACCACGGACTAGCGGGAACCTAGATACGCAGTATTTT
clone_size: once; j_call: TRBJ1-1; v_call: TRBV5-1; d_call: .; cdr3_aa: CASSQGIVSTEAFF; cdr3_nt: TGCGCCAGCTCACAGGGAATTGTGTCCACTGAAGCTTTCTTT
clone_size: .; j_call: TRBJ2-1; v_call: TRBV5-4; d_call: .; cdr3_aa: CASSERDGGYNEQFF; cdr3_nt: TGTGCCAGCAGCGAAAGGGACGGGGGATACAATGAGCAGTTCTTC
clone_size: few; j_call: TRBJ2-1; v_call: TRBV5-5; d_call: .; cdr3_aa: CASSLQVLFGYEQFF; cdr3_nt: TGTGCCAGCAGCTTGCAGGTGCTATTCGGCTATGAGCAGTTCTTC
clone_size: .; j_call: TRBJ1-5; v_call: TRBV18; d_call: .; cdr3_aa: CASSPGQGNQPQHF; cdr3_nt: TGTGCCAGCTCACCGGGACAAGGCAATCAGCCCCAGCATTTT